In its sample, the clone carrying this TCR beta chain was seen a few times. The data stem from a study of T cell responses to AZD1222 COVID-19 vaccine. The germline V gene encodes CDR1 KGHDR and CDR2 SFDVKD. The V end was cut by 2 bases, the J end by 0 bases, with 19 bases between. CDR3 length: 18 amino acids. Assay used: immunoSEQ multiplex PCR; TCRdb lists only in-frame clones, some missing. Of about 94,000 clones detected, over 75% appear once; the ten largest clones hold about 12%. This sequence originates from an adult who received the AZD1222 COVID-19 vaccine. This sample comprised peripheral blood, obtained 28 days after the second AZD1222 dose. The genes are TRBV24-1 and TRBJ2-7; either TRBD1 or TRBD2 may supply D (6 bases each). The CDR3 nucleotides are TGTGCCACCAGTGATTATAAGGGGGAGGCCTCTTGCTCCTACGAGCAGTACTTC. This encodes CATSDYKGEASCSYEQYF.